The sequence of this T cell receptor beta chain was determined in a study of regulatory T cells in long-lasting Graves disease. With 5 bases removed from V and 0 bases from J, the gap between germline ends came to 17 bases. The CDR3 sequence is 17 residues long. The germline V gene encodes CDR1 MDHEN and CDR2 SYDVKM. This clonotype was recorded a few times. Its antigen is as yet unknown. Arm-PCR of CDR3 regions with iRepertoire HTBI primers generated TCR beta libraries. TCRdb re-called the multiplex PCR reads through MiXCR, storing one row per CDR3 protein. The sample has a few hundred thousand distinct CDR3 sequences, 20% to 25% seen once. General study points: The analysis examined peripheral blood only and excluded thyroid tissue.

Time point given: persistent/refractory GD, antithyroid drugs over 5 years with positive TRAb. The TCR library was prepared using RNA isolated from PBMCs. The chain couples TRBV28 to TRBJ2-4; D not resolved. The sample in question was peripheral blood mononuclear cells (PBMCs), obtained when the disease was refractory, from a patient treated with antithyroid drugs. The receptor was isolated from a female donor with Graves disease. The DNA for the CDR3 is TGTGCCAGCAGTCACGCCGTCTTGCGGAGAGCCAAAAACATTCAGTACTTC. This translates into CASSHAVLRRAKNIQYF. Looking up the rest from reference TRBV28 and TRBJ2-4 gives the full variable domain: DVKVTQSSRYLVKRTGEKVFLECVQDMDHENMFWYRQDPGLGLRLIYFSYDVKMKEKGDIPEGYSVSREKKERFSLILESASTNQTSMYLCASSHAVLRRAKNIQYFGAGTRLSVL.